This paragraph reports one T cell receptor (beta chain). No antigen is known for it. Researchers took RNA transcripts and amplified the TCR beta CDR3 regions from them. A set of HTBI primers served as the primers for a first-round RT-PCR of the TCR CDR3. TCRdb fed the multiplex PCR reads into MiXCR, producing one record per CDR3 protein. The sample lists about 480,000 distinct CDR3 sequences, approximately 23% occurring once. This specimen belongs to a study of T cells in Graves' hyperthyroidism and ophthalmopathy. Study results and caveats: Stable hyperthyroidism and ophthalmopathy were separated using 13 V-J signatures. Within blood appeared most thyroid clonotypes that had expanded above 0.001.

Clinical Activity Scores of at least 3, NOSPECS grades of at least 4 and durations under 3 months characterized ophthalmopathy patients. Every diagnosis used clinical symptoms, serum thyroxine and TRAb, thyroid ultrasound and orbital computed tomography. This receptor was identified in a woman aged 65 to 85 with Graves' ophthalmopathy. Input material: blood.

The CDR3 sequence is CASSRLARAYNEQFF. The DNA of the CDR3 is TGTGCCAGCAGCCGACTAGCGAGAGCCTACAATGAGCAGTTCTTC. This chain links TRBV7-8 with TRBJ2-1; TRBD2 aligns across 8 bases. The CDR3 runs to 15 residues. Per germline, CDR1 SGHVS and CDR2 FQNEAQ. Trimming removed 5 bases from V and 2 bases from J; junction bases left unmatched: 5.